This section outlines one TCR beta chain sequence together with its context. The data were obtained in a study of shared clonotypes between healthy human individuals. Profiled with immunoSEQ multiplex PCR; TCRdb holds only in-frame clones, not every one. The sample holds 400,000 or so clones, around 96% seen once. CDR1 MDHEN and CDR2 SYDVKM come from the germline V gene. The length of the CDR3 is 14 residues. The V and J ends lost 6 bases and 7 bases respectively, with 16 bases between them. This rearrangement joins TRBV28 to TRBJ1-5; D is ambiguous. Source material: memory CD8+ T cells sorted from blood. Indicated subset: CD45RO+ cells pooled with CCR7-negative TemRA cells. The TCR originated in a man between 25 and 39 years old in good health. For the CDR3, the DNA is TGTGCCAGCAGCCGATCGAGAGGTTCACAGCCCCAGCATTTT. Protein product: CASSRSRGSQPQHF.